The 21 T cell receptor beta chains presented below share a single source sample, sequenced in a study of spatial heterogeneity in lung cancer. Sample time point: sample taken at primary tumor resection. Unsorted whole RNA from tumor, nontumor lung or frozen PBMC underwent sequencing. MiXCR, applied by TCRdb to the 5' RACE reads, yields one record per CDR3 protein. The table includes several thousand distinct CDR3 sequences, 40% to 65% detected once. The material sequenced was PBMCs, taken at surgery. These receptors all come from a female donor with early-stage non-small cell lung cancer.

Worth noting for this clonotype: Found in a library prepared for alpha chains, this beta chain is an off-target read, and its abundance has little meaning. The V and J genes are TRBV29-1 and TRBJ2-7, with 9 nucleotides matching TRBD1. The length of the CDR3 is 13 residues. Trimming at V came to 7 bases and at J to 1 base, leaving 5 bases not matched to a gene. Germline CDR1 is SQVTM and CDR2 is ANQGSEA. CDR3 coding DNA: TGCAGCGGCGGGACAGGGAGATCCTACGAGCAGTACTTC. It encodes CSGGTGRSYEQYF.

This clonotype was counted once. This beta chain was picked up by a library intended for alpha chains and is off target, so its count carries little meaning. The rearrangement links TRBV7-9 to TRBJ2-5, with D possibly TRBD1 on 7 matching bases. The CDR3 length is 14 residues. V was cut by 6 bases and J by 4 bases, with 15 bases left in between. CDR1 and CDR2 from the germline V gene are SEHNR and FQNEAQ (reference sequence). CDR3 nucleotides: TGTGCCAGCAGAGCCCCAGGGGGGCCAGAGACCCAGTACTTC. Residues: CASRAPGGPETQYF.

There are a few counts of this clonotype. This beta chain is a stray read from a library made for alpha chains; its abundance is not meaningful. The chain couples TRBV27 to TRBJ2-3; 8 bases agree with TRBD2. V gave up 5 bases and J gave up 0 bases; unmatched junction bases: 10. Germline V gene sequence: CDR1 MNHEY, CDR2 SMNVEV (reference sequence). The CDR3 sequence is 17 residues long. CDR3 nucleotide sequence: TGTGCCAGCAGTCACCTAGGACTAGCTTCAAGCACAGATACGCAGTATTTT. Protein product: CASSHLGLASSTDTQYF.

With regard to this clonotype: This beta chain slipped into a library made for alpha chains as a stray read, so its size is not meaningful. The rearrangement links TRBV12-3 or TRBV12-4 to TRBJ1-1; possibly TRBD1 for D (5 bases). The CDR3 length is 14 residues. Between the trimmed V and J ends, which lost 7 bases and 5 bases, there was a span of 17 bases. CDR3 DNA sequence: TGTGCCAGCACCGATCGTAACAGGTATACTGAAGCTTTCTTT. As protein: CASTDRNRYTEAFF.

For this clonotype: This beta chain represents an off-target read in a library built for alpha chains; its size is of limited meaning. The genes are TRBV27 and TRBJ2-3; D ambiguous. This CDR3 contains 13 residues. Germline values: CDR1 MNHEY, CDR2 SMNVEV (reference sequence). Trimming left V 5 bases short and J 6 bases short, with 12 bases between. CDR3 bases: TGTGCCAGCAGTCGCCGTGGGGTCGATACGCAGTATTTT. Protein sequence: CASSRRGVDTQYF.

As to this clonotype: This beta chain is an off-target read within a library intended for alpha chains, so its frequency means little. CDR3 nucleotide sequence: TGCGCCAGCAGCTTGAATAGGAGCGGGGTACTACAAGAGACCCAGTACTTC. Amino acid sequence: CASSLNRSGVLQETQYF. The J gene is TRBJ2-5, the V gene TRBV5-1; 7 positions agree with TRBD2. This CDR3 has 17 amino acids. V lost 1 base to trimming and J lost 2 bases; unmatched junction nucleotides: 11. Germline CDR1 SGHRS, CDR2 YFSETQ.

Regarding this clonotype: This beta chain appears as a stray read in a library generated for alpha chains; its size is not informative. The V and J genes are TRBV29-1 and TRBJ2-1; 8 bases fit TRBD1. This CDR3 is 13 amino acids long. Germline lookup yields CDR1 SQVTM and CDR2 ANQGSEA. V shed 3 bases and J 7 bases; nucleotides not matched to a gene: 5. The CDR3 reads CSVDRGLKNEQFF. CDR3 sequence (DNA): TGCAGCGTTGACAGGGGGCTCAAGAATGAGCAGTTCTTC.

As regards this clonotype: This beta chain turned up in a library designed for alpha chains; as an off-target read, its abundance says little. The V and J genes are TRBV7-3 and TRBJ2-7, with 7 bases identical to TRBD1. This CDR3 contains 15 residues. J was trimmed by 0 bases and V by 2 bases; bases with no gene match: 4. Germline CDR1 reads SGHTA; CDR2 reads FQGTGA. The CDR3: CASSLGAGGSYEQYF. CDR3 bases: TGTGCCAGCAGCTTAGGCGCAGGGGGCTCCTACGAGCAGTACTTC.

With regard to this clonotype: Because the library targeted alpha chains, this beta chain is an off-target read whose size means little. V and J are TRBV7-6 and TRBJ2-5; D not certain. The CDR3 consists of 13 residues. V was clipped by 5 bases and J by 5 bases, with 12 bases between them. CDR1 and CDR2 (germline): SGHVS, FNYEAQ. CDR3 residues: CASSPMRAETQYF. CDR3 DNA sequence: TGTGCCAGCAGCCCAATGAGAGCTGAGACCCAGTACTTC. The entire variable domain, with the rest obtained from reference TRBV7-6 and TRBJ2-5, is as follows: GAGVSQSPRYKVTKRGQDVALRCDPISGHVSLYWYRQALGQGPEFLTYFNYEAQQDKSGLPNDRFSAERPEGSISTLTIQRTEQRDSAMYRCASSPMRAETQYFGPGTRLLVL.

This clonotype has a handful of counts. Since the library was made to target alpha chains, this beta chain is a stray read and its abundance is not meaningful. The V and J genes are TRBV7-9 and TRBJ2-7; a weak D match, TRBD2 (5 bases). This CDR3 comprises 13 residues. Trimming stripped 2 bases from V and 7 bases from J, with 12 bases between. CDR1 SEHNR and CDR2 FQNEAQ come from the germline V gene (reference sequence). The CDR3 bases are TGTGCCAGCAGCTTACTAGCAACTCGAGAGCAGTACGTC. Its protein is CASSLLATREQYV.

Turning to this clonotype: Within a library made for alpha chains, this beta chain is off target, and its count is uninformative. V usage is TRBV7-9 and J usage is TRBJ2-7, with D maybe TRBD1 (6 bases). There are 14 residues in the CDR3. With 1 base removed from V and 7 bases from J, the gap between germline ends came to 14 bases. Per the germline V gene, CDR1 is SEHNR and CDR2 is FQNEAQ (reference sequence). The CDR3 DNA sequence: TGTGCCAGCAGCTTAGACCTACAGGGATGGGAGCAGTACGTC. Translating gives CASSLDLQGWEQYV.

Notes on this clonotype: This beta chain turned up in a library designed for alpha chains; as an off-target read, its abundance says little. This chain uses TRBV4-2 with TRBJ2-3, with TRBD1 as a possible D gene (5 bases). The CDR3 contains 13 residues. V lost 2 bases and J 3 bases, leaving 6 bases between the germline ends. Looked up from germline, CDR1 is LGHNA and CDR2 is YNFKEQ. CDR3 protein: CASSQSGTDTQYF. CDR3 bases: TGTGCCAGCAGCCAATCAGGGACAGATACGCAGTATTTT.

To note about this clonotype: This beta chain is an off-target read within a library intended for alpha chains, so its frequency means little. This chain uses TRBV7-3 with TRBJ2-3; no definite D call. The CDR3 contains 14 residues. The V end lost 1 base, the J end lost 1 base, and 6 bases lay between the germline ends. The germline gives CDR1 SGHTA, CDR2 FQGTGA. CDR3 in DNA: TGTGCCAGCAGCTTAAATGGGGGCACAGATACGCAGTATTTT. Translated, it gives CASSLNGGTDTQYF.

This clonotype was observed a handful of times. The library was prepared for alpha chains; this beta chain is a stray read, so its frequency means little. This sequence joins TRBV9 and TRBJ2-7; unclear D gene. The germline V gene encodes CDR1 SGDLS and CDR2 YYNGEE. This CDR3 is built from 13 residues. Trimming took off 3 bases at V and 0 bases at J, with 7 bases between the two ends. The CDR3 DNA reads TGTGCCAGCAGCGGACTTTACTCCTACGAGCAGTACTTC. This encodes CASSGLYSYEQYF.

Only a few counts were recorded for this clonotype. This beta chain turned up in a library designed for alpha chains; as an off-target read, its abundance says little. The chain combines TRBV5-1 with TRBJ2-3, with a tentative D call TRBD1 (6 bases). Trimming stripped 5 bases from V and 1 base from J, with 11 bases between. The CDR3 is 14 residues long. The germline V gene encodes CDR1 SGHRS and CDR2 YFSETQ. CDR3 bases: TGCGCCAGCAGTGGGGGACAAGGCACAGATACGCAGTATTTT. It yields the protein CASSGGQGTDTQYF.

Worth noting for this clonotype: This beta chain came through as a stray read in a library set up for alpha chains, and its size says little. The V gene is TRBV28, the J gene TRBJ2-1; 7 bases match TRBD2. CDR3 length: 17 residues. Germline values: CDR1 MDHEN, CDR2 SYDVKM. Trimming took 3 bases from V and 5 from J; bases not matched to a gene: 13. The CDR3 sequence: CASSFGGSGTGHNEQFF. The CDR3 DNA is TGTGCCAGCAGTTTCGGGGGGAGCGGGACGGGCCACAATGAGCAGTTCTTC. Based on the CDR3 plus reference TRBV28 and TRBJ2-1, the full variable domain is DVKVTQSSRYLVKRTGEKVFLECVQDMDHENMFWYRQDPGLGLRLIYFSYDVKMKEKGDIPEGYSVSREKKERFSLILESASTNQTSMYLCASSFGGSGTGHNEQFFGPGTRLTVL.

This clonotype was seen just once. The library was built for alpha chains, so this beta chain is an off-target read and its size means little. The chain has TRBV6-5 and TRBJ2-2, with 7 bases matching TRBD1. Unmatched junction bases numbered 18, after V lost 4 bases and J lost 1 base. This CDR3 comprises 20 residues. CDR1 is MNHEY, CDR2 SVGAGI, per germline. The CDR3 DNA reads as TGTGCCAGCAGTTTGACTTTTGGACAGGTCGCACCCGTGAACACCGGGGAGCTGTTTTTT. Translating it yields CASSLTFGQVAPVNTGELFF.

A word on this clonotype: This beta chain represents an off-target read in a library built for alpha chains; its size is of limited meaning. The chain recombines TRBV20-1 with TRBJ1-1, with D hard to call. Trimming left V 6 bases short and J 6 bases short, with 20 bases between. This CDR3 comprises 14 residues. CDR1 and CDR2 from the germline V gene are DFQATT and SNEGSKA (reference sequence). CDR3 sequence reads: CSARPPPGRSEAFF. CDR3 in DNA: TGCAGTGCGCGCCCCCCACCGGGGAGATCTGAAGCTTTCTTT.

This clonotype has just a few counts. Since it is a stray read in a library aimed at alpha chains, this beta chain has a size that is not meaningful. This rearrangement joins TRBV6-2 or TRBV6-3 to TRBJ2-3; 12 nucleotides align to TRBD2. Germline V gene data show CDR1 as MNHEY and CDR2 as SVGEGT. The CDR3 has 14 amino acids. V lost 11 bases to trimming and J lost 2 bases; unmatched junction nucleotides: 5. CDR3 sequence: CAARTSGNTDTQYF. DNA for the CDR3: TGTGCCGCTAGGACTAGCGGGAACACAGATACGCAGTATTTT.

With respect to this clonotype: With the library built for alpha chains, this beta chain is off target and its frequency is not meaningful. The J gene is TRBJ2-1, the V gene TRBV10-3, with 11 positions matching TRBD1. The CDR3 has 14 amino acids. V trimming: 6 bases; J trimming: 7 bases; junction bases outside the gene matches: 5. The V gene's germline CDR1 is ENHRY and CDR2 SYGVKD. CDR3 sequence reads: CAISGDRGVNEQFF. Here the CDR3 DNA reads TGTGCCATCAGCGGGGACAGGGGGGTTAATGAGCAGTTCTTC.

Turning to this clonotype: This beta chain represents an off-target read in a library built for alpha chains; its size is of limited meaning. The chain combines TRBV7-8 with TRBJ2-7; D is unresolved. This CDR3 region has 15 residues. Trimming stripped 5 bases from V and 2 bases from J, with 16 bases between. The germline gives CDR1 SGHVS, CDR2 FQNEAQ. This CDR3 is CASSPWAHMTYEQYF. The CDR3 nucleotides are TGTGCCAGCAGCCCATGGGCACATATGACCTACGAGCAGTACTTC.